This is a list of T cell receptor beta chains from one sample in a study of T cell responses to AZD1222 COVID-19 vaccine. Data came from immunoSEQ multiplex PCR; TCRdb stores just in-frame clones and leaves some out. The table lists 130,000 or so clones, just over 85% of them singletons. This specimen consisted of peripheral blood, obtained on day 0 of AZD1222 vaccination. The receptors originated from an adult in good health. Both conserved end residues are part of each CDR3. The order of the fields is V gene, J gene, D gene, clone size, CDR3 DNA, CDR3 protein. The D gene is left open where the match is weak. A clone size is listed for some rows: how often the clone was seen (once, few, many), or a class if it is expanded.

TRBV28	TRBJ1-2	NA	NA	TGTGCCAGCAGTTCCCAATCGTGGGACACCAACTATGGCTACACCTTC	CASSSQSWDTNYGYTF
TRBV5-1	TRBJ2-1	TRBD1	NA	TGCGCCAGCAATATCGAAGGGACAGGGGTGTACAATGAGCAGTTCTTC	CASNIEGTGVYNEQFF
TRBV7-2	TRBJ1-2	TRBD1	NA	TGTGCCAGCAGCCCCCCGGGGACAGCCTATGGCTACACCTTC	CASSPPGTAYGYTF
TRBV15	TRBJ1-1	NA	NA	TGTGCCACCAGAAGACCAGGCGACACTGAAGCTTTCTTT	CATRRPGDTEAFF
TRBV3-1/TRBV3-2	TRBJ1-2	TRBD1	NA	TGTGCCAGCAGCCAGGAGGACAGGGGGCTATATGGCTACACCTTC	CASSQEDRGLYGYTF
TRBV5-4	TRBJ2-6	NA	few	TGTGCCAGCAGCTTGGGCGGATACTCTGGGGCCAACGTCCTGACTTTC	CASSLGGYSGANVLTF
TRBV19	TRBJ1-2	NA	NA	TGTGCCAGTAGTATAGGTGACAGCGGCTATGGCTACACCTTC	CASSIGDSGYGYTF
TRBV4-1	TRBJ2-1	TRBD2	NA	TGCGCCAGCAGCCAACGGACTAGCGGGGGAGACAATGAGCAGTTCTTC	CASSQRTSGGDNEQFF
TRBV5-1	TRBJ2-3	TRBD2	NA	TGCGCCAGCAGCTTGGCTAGCGGGAGAAGGACAGATACGCAGTATTTT	CASSLASGRRTDTQYF
TRBV30	TRBJ2-1	NA	NA	TGTGCCTGGAGTGTACAACTAGCAGGTGAGCAGTTCTTC	CAWSVQLAGEQFF
TRBV28	TRBJ1-6	NA	NA	TGTGCCAGCAGTTTACTGGGGCAGGCGAACCCACCCCTCCACTTT	CASSLLGQANPPLHF
TRBV5-6	TRBJ1-2	TRBD1	NA	TGTGCCAGCAGCTACCGGGACAGGGTTTCCTATGGCTACACCTTC	CASSYRDRVSYGYTF
TRBV7-9	TRBJ1-2	NA	few	TGTGCCAGCAGCTCTGGCGACACCTATTTCATCTATGGCTACACCTTC	CASSSGDTYFIYGYTF
TRBV10-3	TRBJ2-7	TRBD1	NA	TGTGCCATCAGTGAGTCGAGACAGGGATGGAGCGAGCAGTACTTC	CAISESRQGWSEQYF
TRBV5-1	TRBJ1-3	NA	NA	TGCGCCAGCAGCTTGGTGGGAGACTCTGGAAACACCATATATTTT	CASSLVGDSGNTIYF
TRBV6-1	TRBJ2-4	NA	NA	TGTGCCAGCAGTGAATTGAGGCAGTTAAACATTCAGTACTTC	CASSELRQLNIQYF
TRBV11-1	TRBJ2-2	NA	NA	TGTGCCAGCACCATTAGCGGAGCCTCGAACACCGGGGAGCTGTTTTTT	CASTISGASNTGELFF
TRBV4-3	TRBJ2-1	TRBD1	NA	TGCGCCAGCAGCCCCGACAGGGGGCTCTACAATGAGCAGTTCTTC	CASSPDRGLYNEQFF
TRBV2	TRBJ1-4	TRBD1	NA	TGTGCCAGCAGTCACCGACAGGGAGGTAATGAAAAACTGTTTTTT	CASSHRQGGNEKLFF
TRBV5-4	TRBJ1-3	NA	NA	TGTGCCAGCAGCTTGGCAGAAGCTGGAAACACCATATATTTT	CASSLAEAGNTIYF
TRBV7-8	TRBJ2-7	NA	NA	TGTGCCAGCGGGGGGTTCGACAACGAGCAGTACTTC	CASGGFDNEQYF
TRBV30	TRBJ1-4	TRBD1	NA	TGTGCCTGGGGGCAGGGGGCGCTTAATGAAAAACTGTTTTTT	CAWGQGALNEKLFF
TRBV28	TRBJ2-5	NA	NA	TGTGCCAGCAGTCGGTTTGTGGGTTTTCAGGAGACCCAGTACTTC	CASSRFVGFQETQYF
TRBV27	TRBJ1-6	TRBD1	few	TGTGCCAGCAGTTTATCGGGGACAGGGAATTCACCCCTCCACTTT	CASSLSGTGNSPLHF
TRBV7-9	TRBJ2-1	NA	NA	TGTGCCAGCAGCCGTTCCGGGACTGGTGACAATGAGCAGTTCTTC	CASSRSGTGDNEQFF
TRBV10-3	TRBJ1-3	NA	NA	TGTGCCATCAGTGATGTGGTAGGGTCTGGAAACACCATATATTTT	CAISDVVGSGNTIYF
TRBV19	TRBJ2-3	NA	NA	TGTGCCAGTAGTCCGCTCCGGGACACCTACCCTAGCACAGATACGCAGTATTTT	CASSPLRDTYPSTDTQYF